This T cell receptor beta chain was captured by sequencing in a study of T cell responses to AZD1222 COVID-19 vaccine. Germline values: CDR1 MNHEY, CDR2 SVGAGI. The length of the CDR3 is 14 residues. V was pared by 5 bases and J by 2 bases, with 9 bases between. General study results and limits: When two AZD1222 doses had been given, Spike-specific TCR breadth and depth rose. The peak T cell response came first, and repertoires were sampled only after it.

This clone has just a few counts. Its antigen is currently unknown. Data came from immunoSEQ multiplex PCR; TCRdb stores just in-frame clones and leaves some out. This sample has 95,000 to 150,000 clones; roughly 92% occur once, and the top ten carry around 1.7%. This clonotype was obtained from an adult in good health. The starting material was peripheral blood, obtained on day 0 of AZD1222 vaccination. The V and J genes are TRBV6-5 and TRBJ2-2; D not certain. In DNA form, the CDR3 reads TGTGCCAGCAGTCGACTCATTAACACCGGGGAGCTGTTTTTT. It yields the protein CASSRLINTGELFF.